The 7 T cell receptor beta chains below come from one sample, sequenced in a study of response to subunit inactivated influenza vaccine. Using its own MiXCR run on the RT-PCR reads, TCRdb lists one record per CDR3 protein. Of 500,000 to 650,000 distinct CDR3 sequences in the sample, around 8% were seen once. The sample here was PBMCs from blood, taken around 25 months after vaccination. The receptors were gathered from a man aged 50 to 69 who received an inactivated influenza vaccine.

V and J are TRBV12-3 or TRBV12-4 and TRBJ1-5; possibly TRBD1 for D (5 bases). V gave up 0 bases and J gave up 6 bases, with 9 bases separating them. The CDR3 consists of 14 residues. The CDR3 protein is CASSLAGASQPQHF. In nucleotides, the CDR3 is TGTGCCAGCAGTTTAGCCGGGGCGAGTCAGCCCCAGCATTTT.

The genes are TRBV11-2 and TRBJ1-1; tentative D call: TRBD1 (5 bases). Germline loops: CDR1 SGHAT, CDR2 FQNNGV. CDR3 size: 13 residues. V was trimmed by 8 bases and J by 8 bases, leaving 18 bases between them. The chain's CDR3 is CASSVGDSNEAFF. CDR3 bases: TGTGCCAGCTCGGTGGGGGATAGCAACGAAGCTTTCTTT. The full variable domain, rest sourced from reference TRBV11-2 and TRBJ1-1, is EAGVAQSPRYKIIEKRQSVAFWCNPISGHATLYWYQQILGQGPKLLIQFQNNGVVDDSQLPKDRFSAERLKGVDSTLKIQPAKLEDSAVYLCASSVGDSNEAFFGQGTRLTVV.

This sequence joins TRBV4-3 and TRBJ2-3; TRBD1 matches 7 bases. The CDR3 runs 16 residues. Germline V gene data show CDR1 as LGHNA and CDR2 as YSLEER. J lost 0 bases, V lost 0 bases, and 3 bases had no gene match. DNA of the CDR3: TGCGCCAGCAGCCAAGAAGGGGGCGGGAGCACAGATACGCAGTATTTT. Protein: CASSQEGGGSTDTQYF.

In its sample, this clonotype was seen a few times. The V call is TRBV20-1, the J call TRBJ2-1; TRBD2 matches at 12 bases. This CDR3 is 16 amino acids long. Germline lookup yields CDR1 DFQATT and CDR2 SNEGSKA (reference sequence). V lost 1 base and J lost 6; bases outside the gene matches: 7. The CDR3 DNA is TGCAGTGCTAGAGGCTCTAGCGGGGGGGCCCCCAATGAGCAGTTCTTC. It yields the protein CSARGSSGGAPNEQFF.

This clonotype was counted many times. CDR3 coding DNA: TGCGCCAGCAGCCAAGATAGGTCGTATGTAAACTACGAGCAGTACTTC. Amino acid sequence: CASSQDRSYVNYEQYF. This rearrangement joins TRBV4-3 to TRBJ2-7; D not certain. Germline CDR1 is LGHNA and CDR2 is YSLEER. Trimming removed 0 bases from V and 3 bases from J, with 15 bases in between. The CDR3 covers 16 residues.

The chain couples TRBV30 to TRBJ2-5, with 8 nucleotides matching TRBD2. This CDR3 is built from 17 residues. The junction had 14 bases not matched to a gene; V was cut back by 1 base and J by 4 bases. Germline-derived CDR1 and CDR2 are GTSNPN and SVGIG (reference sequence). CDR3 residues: CAWSGFLEGLVGETQYF. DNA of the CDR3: TGTGCCTGGAGTGGTTTCTTGGAGGGACTAGTAGGAGAGACCCAGTACTTC.

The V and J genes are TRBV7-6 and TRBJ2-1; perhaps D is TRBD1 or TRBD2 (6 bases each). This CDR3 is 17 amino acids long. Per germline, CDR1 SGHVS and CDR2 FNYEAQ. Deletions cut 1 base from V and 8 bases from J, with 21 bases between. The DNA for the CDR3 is TGTGCCAGCAGCTTAGGACCCATAGGGGGGAATTTCGATGAGCAGTTCTTC. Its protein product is CASSLGPIGGNFDEQFF.